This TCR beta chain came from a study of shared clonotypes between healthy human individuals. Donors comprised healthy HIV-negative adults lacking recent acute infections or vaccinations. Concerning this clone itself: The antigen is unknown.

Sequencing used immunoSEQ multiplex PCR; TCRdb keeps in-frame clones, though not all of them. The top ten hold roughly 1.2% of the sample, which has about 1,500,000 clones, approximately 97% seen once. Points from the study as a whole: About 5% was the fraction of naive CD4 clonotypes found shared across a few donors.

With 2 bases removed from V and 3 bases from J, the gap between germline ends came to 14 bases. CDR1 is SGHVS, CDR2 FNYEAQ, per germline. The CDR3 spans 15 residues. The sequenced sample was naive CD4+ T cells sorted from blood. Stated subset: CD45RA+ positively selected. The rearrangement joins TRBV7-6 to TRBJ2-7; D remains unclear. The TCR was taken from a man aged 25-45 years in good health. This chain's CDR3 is CASSLTEIVGYEQYF. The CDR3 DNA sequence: TGTGCCAGCAGCTTAACTGAAATCGTCGGCTACGAGCAGTACTTC.